This TCR beta chain was identified in a study of molecular identifiers for immune sequencing clone quantification. This clonotype has a count of ten or more. Its matching antigen is unknown. Study results and caveats: Spiked Jurkat TCR RNA equivalent to one cell reportedly surfaced among about 1 million naive cells. Clones that exceeded 20 RNA copies held over 99% of effector molecules, yet under 1% in naive cells.

CDR1 MNHEY and CDR2 SVGEGT come from the germline V gene. The CDR3 is 15 amino acids. With 5 bases removed from V and 7 bases from J, the gap between germline ends came to 17 bases. TCRdb analysed the PCR reads with MiXCR anew, one entry per CDR3 protein. The profile shows 550,000 to 750,000 distinct CDR3 sequences, less than 20% of them singletons. V and J are TRBV6-2 or TRBV6-3 and TRBJ2-2; D might be TRBD2 (6 bases). The sequencing sample was made of naive CD8+ T cells from blood, with Jurkat cell RNA spiked in. Subset: FACS-sorted CD8+CD4-CCR7+CD45RA+ naive T cells. The sequence derives from a human donor in good health. Some libraries in this study had Jurkat cell RNA spiked in. This CDR3 reads CASSHLGGSGGELFF. CDR3 DNA: TGTGCCAGCAGTCACCTTGGGGGGTCTGGCGGGGAGCTGTTTTTT.